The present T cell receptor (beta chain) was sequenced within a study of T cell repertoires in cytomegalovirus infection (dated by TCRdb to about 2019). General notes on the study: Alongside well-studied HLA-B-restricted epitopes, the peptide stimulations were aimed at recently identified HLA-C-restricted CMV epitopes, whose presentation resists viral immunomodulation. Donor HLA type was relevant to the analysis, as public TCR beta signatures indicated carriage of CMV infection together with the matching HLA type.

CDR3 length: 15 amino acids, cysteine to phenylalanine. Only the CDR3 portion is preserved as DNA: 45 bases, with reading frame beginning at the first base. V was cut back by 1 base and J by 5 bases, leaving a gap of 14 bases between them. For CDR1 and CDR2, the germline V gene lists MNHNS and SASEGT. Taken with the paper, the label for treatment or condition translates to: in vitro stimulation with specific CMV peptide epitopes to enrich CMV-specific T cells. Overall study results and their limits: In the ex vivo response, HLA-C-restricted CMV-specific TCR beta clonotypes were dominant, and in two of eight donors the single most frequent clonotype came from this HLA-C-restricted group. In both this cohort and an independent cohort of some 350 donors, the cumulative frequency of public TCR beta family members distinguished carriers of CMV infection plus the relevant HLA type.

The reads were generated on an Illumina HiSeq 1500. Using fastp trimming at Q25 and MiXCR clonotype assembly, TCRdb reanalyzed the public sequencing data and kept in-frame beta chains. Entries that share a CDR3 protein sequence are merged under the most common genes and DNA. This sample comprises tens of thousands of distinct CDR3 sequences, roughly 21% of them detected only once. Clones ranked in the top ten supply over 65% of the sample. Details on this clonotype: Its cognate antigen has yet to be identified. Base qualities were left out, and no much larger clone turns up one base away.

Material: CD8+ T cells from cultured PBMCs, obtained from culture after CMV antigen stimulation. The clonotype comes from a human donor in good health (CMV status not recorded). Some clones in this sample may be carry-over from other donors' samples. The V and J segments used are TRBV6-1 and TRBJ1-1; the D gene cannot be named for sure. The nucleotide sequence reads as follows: TGTGCCAGCAGTGAAGGTCGACACCTGGGGACTGAAGCTTTCTTT. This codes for CASSEGRHLGTEAFF.